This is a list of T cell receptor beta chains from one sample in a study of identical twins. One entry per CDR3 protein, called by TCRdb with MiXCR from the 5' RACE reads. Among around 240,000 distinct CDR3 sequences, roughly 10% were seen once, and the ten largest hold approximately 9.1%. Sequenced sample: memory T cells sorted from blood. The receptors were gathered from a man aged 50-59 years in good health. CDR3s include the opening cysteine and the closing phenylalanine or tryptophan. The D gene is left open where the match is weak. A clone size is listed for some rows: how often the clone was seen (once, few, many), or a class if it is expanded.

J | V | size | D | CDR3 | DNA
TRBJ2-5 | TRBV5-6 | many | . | CASGGKRKQETQYF | TGTGCCAGCGGAGGTAAACGGAAACAAGAGACCCAGTACTTC
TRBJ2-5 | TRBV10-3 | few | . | CAISESRGGGGETQYF | TGTGCCATCAGTGAGTCGAGGGGGGGCGGAGGAGAGACCCAGTACTTC
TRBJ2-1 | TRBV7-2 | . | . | CASSLDAAYNEQFF | TGTGCCAGCAGCTTAGACGCAGCCTACAATGAGCAGTTCTTC
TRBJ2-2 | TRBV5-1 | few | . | CASSLAGTATNTGELFF | TGCGCCAGCAGCTTGGCCGGGACGGCAACGAACACCGGGGAGCTGTTTTTT
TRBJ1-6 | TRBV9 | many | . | CASSVSPSGGAGSPLHF | TGTGCCAGCAGCGTCTCTCCTTCCGGGGGCGCGGGTTCACCCCTCCACTTT
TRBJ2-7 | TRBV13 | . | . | CASRSTSGQSVSEQYF | TGTGCCAGCAGATCAACTTCCGGACAGTCGGTGTCTGAGCAGTACTTC
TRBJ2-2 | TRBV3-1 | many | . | CASSHFPGQLDTGELFF | TGTGCCAGCAGCCACTTTCCGGGACAACTTGACACCGGGGAGCTGTTTTTT
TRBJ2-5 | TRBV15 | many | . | CATSRDLGKETQYF | TGTGCCACCAGCAGAGATTTAGGGAAAGAGACCCAGTACTTC
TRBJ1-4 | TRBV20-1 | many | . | CSASGADEKLFF | TGCAGTGCTAGCGGGGCCGATGAAAAACTGTTTTTT
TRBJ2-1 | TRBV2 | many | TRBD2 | CASGNGRGSSYNEQFF | TGTGCCAGCGGGAACGGGAGGGGGAGCTCCTACAATGAGCAGTTCTTC
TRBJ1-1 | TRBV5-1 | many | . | CASSLWTVNTEAFF | TGCGCCAGCAGCTTATGGACAGTCAACACTGAAGCTTTCTTT
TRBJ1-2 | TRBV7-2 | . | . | CASSLAVGNYGYTF | TGTGCCAGCAGCTTAGCCGTCGGGAACTATGGCTACACCTTC
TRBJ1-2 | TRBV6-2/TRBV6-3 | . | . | CASFKQGVYGYTF | TGTGCCAGCTTTAAACAGGGCGTCTATGGCTACACCTTC
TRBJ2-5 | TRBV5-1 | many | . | CASSLWGTAGETQYF | TGCGCCAGCAGCTTGTGGGGGACGGCAGGGGAGACCCAGTACTTC
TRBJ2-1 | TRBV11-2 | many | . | CASSLAGLLNEQFF | TGTGCCAGCAGCTTAGCGGGACTTCTCAATGAGCAGTTCTTC
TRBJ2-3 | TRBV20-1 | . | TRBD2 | CSTLAGGGRDTQYF | TGCAGTACCCTGGCGGGGGGGGGCAGAGATACGCAGTATTTT
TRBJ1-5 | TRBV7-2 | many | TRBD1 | CASSLQGYQPQHF | TGTGCCAGCAGCCTACAGGGGTACCAGCCCCAGCATTTT
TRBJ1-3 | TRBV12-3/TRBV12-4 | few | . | CASSFGSRNTIYF | TGTGCCAGCAGTTTTGGCAGCCGAAACACCATATATTTT
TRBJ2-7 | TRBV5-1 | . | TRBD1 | CASSGSGTGVYEQYF | TGCGCCAGCAGCGGGAGTGGGACAGGGGTCTACGAGCAGTACTTC
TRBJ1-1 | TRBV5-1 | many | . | CASSLWGGGTEAFF | TGCGCCAGCAGCTTGTGGGGAGGCGGCACTGAAGCTTTCTTT
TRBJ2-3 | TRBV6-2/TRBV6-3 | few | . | CASRRPTNTQYF | TGTGCCAGCAGGCGGCCGACTAATACGCAGTATTTT
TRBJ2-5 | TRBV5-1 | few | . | CASSLAGLAWETQYF | TGCGCCAGCAGCTTGGCGGGGCTAGCGTGGGAGACCCAGTACTTC
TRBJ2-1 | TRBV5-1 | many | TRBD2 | CASSPGLAGGLGNEQFF | TGCGCCAGCAGCCCAGGACTAGCGGGAGGATTAGGGAATGAGCAGTTCTTC
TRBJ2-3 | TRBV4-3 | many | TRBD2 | CASSLHRALAGVADTQYF | TGCGCCAGCAGCCTCCACCGGGCCCTAGCGGGAGTAGCAGATACGCAGTATTTT
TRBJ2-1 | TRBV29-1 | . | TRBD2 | CSVSTSGSLGEQFF | TGCAGCGTTTCGACTAGCGGGAGTTTGGGTGAGCAGTTCTTC
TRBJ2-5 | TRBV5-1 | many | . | CASSTVVRGGETQYF | TGCGCCAGCAGCACTGTGGTGCGGGGCGGGGAGACCCAGTACTTC
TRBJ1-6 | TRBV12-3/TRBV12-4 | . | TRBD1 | CASTPGTEFSPLHF | TGTGCCAGCACCCCCGGGACAGAGTTTTCACCCCTCCACTTT